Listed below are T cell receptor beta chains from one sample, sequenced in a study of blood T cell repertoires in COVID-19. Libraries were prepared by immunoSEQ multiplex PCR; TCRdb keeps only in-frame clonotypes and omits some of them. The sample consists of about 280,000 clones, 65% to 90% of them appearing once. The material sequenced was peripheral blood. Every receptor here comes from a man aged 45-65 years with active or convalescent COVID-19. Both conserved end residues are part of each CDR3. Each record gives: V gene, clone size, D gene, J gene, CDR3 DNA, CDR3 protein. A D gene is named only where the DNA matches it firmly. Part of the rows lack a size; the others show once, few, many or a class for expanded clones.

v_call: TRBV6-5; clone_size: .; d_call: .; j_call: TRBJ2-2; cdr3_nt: TGTGCCAGCAGTTACAGGACACCGAACACCGGGGAGCTGTTTTTT; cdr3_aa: CASSYRTPNTGELFF
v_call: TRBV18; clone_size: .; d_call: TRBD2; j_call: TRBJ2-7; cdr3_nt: TGTGCCAGCTCATCAACCGGGACTAGTCCCCGCACCTACGAGCAGTACTTC; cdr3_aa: CASSSTGTSPRTYEQYF
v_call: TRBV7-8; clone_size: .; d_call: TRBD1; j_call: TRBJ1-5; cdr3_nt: TGTGCCAGCAGCCAATTTCGGACAGGTAACAATCAGCCCCAGCATTTT; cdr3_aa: CASSQFRTGNNQPQHF
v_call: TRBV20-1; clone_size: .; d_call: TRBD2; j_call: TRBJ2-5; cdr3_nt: TGCAGTAGCGGGAGGGGAGAGACCCAGTACTTC; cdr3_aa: CSSGRGETQYF
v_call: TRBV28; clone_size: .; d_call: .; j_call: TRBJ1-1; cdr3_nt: TGTGCCAGCAGTTTAGTCCGCGAGTTGAACACTGAAGCTTTCTTT; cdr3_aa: CASSLVRELNTEAFF
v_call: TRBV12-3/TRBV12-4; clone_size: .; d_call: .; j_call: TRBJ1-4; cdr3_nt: TGTGCCAGCAGCCGGGGGAATGAAAAACTGTTTTTT; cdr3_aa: CASSRGNEKLFF
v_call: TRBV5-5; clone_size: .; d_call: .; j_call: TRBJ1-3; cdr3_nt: TGTGCCAGCAGCTTGCAGGGCTCTGGAAACACCATATATTTT; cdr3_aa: CASSLQGSGNTIYF
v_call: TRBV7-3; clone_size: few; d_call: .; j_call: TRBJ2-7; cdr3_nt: TGTGCCAGCAGCTTGGCGGGGGCGGGCCAACCTTACGAGCAGTACTTC; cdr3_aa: CASSLAGAGQPYEQYF
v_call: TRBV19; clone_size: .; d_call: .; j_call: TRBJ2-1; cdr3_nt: TGTGCCAGTAGTTTTCGGGGGGCGTACTACAATGAGCAGTTCTTC; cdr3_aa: CASSFRGAYYNEQFF
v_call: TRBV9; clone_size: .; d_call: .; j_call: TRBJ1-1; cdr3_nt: TGTGCCAGCAGCGCCCTGGGGGAGGGGAGGGCTGAAGCTTTCTTT; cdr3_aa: CASSALGEGRAEAFF
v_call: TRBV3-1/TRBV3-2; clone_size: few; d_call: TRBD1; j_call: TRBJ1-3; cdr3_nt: TGTGCCAGCAGCTCGACAGGGGCTGGAAACACCATATATTTT; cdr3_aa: CASSSTGAGNTIYF
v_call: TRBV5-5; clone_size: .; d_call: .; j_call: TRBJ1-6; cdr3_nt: TGTGCCAGCAGCTTGGTGGCCCTTAATTCACCCCTCCACTTT; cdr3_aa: CASSLVALNSPLHF
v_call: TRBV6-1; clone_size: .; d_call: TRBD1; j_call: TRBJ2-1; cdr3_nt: TGTGCCACAGGACGGGACAGGGTTGCCCTAGATGAGCAGTTCTTC; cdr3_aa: CATGRDRVALDEQFF
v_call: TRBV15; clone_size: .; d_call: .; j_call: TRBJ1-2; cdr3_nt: TGTGCCACCAGCAGAGCTTCGACCGGAGAACGCTATGGCTACACCTTC; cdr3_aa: CATSRASTGERYGYTF
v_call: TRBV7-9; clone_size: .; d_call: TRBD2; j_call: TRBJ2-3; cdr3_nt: TGTGCCAGCAGCCAGTATGGACTAGCTGAGTGGCCGTATTTT; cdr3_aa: CASSQYGLAEWPYF
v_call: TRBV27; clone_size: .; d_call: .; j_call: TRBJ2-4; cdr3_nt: TGTGCCAGCAGTTTAAGGGCAGGGAAAGCCAAAAACATTCAGTACTTC; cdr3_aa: CASSLRAGKAKNIQYF
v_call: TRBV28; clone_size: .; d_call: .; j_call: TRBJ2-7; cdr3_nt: TGTGCCAGCAGTTCCTTCTACGAGCAGTACTTC; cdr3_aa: CASSSFYEQYF
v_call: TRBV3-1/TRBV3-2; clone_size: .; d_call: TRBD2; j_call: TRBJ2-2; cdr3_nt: TGTGCCAGCAGCCCTAGCGGGTACGGGGAGCTGTTTTTT; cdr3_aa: CASSPSGYGELFF
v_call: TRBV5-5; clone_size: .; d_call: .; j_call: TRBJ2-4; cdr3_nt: TGTGCCAGCAGTCACAGGGTTGGAAACATTCAGTACTTC; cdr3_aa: CASSHRVGNIQYF
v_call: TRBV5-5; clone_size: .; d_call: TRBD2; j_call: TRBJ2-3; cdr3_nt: TGTGCCAGCAGCCAGGGACTAGCGGGAGGAGATACGCAGTATTTT; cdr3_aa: CASSQGLAGGDTQYF
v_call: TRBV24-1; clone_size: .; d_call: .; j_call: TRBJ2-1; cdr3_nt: TGTGCCACCCCCGGACACCCAATTGGCAATGAGCAGTTCTTC; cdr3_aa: CATPGHPIGNEQFF
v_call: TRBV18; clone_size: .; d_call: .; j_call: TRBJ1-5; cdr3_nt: TGTGCCAGCTCAGTCGTGGCAGGGTTTCGTTCGCCCCAGCATTTT; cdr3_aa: CASSVVAGFRSPQHF
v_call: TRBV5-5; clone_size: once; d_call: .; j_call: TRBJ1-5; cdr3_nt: TGTGCCAGCAGCCGGGTAGGAAATCAGCCCCAGCATTTT; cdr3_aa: CASSRVGNQPQHF